This TCR beta chain comes out of a study of cytomegalovirus exposure and HLA in healthy donors. Study results and limitations: In a later analysis, TCR beta V- and J-gene trimming was associated with a missense DCLRE1C variant.

V trimming: 3 bases; J trimming: 8 bases; junction bases outside the gene matches: 8. CDR3 length: 14 amino acids. In germline, CDR1 is SGHRS, CDR2 YFSETQ. This PCR relied on a set of 60 Vbeta primers and 13 Jbeta primers. Produced via immunoSEQ multiplex PCR; TCRdb's table is partial and in-frame only. There are approximately 100,000 clones in the sample; around 82% occur only once, and about 1.6% lies in the top ten. A note on this clone: Its antigen is as yet unknown.

The origin of this receptor is a man in his fifties in good health and CMV-seronegative. Sequencing used PBMCs. The V and J genes are TRBV5-1 and TRBJ2-4; TRBD1 aligns across 7 bases. The CDR3 DNA reads TGCGCCAGCAGCTCAGGACAGGACCATGACATTCAGTACTTC. It encodes CASSSGQDHDIQYF.